This note documents a single TCR beta chain sequence. Its antigen is not identified. These data originate in a study of T cell responses to AZD1222 COVID-19 vaccine. Study as a whole: The analysis combined second doses at about 4 or about 12 weeks. Whole-study findings and limits: Recipients of two AZD1222 doses showed rising Spike-specific TCR breadth and depth. Most donors were white British, females outnumbered males, and clonal diversity was possibly underestimated. Of the AZD1222 recipients, only 5 or 6 were seropositive at baseline.

Generated by immunoSEQ multiplex PCR, the TCRdb table keeps only in-frame clones and is missing some. This table holds 140,000 to 150,000 clones, more than 85% found once. Germline V gene sequence: CDR1 SGHAT, CDR2 FQNNGV. The CDR3 runs to 16 residues. Trimming removed 4 bases from V and 5 bases from J, with 17 bases in between. This material consisted of peripheral blood, taken on day 0 of AZD1222 vaccination. This clonotype was obtained from an adult in good health. V and J are TRBV11-2 and TRBJ2-2; no reliable D call. In DNA, the CDR3 is TGTGCCAGCAGCTACGCCGGGCGGACCTCGACCGGGGAGCTGTTTTTT. This encodes CASSYAGRTSTGELFF.